One and the same sample provided the 25 T cell receptor beta chains below, sequenced in a study of OX40 agonist ivuxolimab in advanced cancers. Measured with immunoSEQ multiplex PCR; TCRdb has only the in-frame clones, and not every one. In the table there are some 75,000 clones, roughly 84% of which are singletons. Sequencing was performed on CD4+ or CD8+ T cells sorted from blood, taken in a trial of the OX40 agonist ivuxolimab. These receptors all come from an adult with an advanced solid tumor such as melanoma, head and neck, liver or kidney cancer.

The table lists this clone with a count of one. The chain combines TRBV25-1 with TRBJ1-3; D call uncertain. The CDR3 has 17 amino acids. With 5 bases removed from V and 4 bases from J, the gap between germline ends came to 21 bases. Germline V gene sequence: CDR1 MGHDK, CDR2 SYGVNS. The CDR3 protein is CASSPPQPGYAGNTIYF. CDR3 nucleotides: TGTGCCAGCAGTCCCCCTCAACCGGGATACGCCGGAAACACCATATATTTT.

J is TRBJ2-3 and V is TRBV4-1; 8 bases align to TRBD2. Trimming removed 4 bases from V and 3 bases from J; junction bases left unmatched: 12. Germline loops: CDR1 MGHRA, CDR2 YSYEKL. CDR3 length: 17 residues. In DNA form, the CDR3 reads TGCGCCAGCAGCCCTTCCGCAGCGGGGGAGGGGACAGATACGCAGTATTTT. Protein sequence: CASSPSAAGEGTDTQYF.

The chain links TRBV28 to TRBJ1-2; the D is unclear. With 2 bases removed from V and 2 bases from J, the gap between germline ends came to 12 bases. Looked up from germline, CDR1 is MDHEN and CDR2 is SYDVKM. The CDR3 totals 15 residues. Here the CDR3 DNA reads TGTGCCAGCAGTTTAGGAGGCGGGTTAAACTATGGCTACACCTTC. Encoded protein: CASSLGGGLNYGYTF.

A single count supports this clone. V is TRBV15 and J is TRBJ1-2, with D possibly TRBD1 on 5 matching bases. Looked up from germline, CDR1 is LNHNV and CDR2 is YYDKDF (reference sequence). Trimming left V 0 bases short and J 4 bases short, with 15 bases between. The CDR3 loop spans 16 amino acids. The CDR3 region is CATSRDGAGLAYGYTF. The CDR3 DNA reads TGTGCCACCAGCAGAGATGGGGCAGGGCTCGCCTATGGCTACACCTTC.

This chain links TRBV7-3 with TRBJ2-1, with D perhaps assigned TRBD1 or TRBD2 (5 bases each). The CDR3 loop spans 14 amino acids. Germline assignment: CDR1 SGHTA and CDR2 FQGTGA. V was trimmed by 5 bases and J by 6 bases, leaving 14 bases between them. The chain's CDR3 is CASSAGTLRNEQFF. CDR3 nucleotide sequence: TGTGCCAGCAGCGCCGGGACCCTTCGCAATGAGCAGTTCTTC. The complete variable domain, with remaining parts taken from reference TRBV7-3 and TRBJ2-1, reads GAGVSQTPSNKVTEKGKYVELRCDPISGHTALYWYRQSLGQGPEFLIYFQGTGAADDSGLPNDRFFAVRPEGSVSTLKIQRTERGDSAVYLCASSAGTLRNEQFFGPGTRLTVL.

This clone came up once. V gene TRBV7-3 combines with J gene TRBJ2-1, with D perhaps matching TRBD1 (5 bases). This CDR3 spans 16 amino acids. Germline CDR1 SGHTA, CDR2 FQGTGA. The V and J ends lost 2 bases and 7 bases respectively, with 18 bases between them. The CDR3, as DNA: TGTGCCAGCAGCTTAGGCCAGGGTATTGGGCTGAATGAGCAGTTCTTC. Its protein product is CASSLGQGIGLNEQFF.

V is TRBV5-1 and J is TRBJ2-5; D unresolved. Looked up from germline, CDR1 is SGHRS and CDR2 is YFSETQ. The CDR3 is 15 residues long. Trimming stripped 2 bases from V and 2 bases from J, with 13 bases between. The CDR3 protein is CASSFSTTKQETQYF. The CDR3 DNA reads as TGCGCCAGCAGCTTTAGCACAACCAAACAAGAGACCCAGTACTTC.

This clone was seen once. V gene TRBV7-2 combines with J gene TRBJ2-3; D ambiguous. Trimming took off 1 base at V and 3 bases at J, with 11 bases between the two ends. Per germline, CDR1 SGHTA and CDR2 FQGNSA. The CDR3 sequence is 15 residues long. As DNA, the CDR3 is TGTGCCAGCAGCTTAGAGGCGATGGCGACAGATACGCAGTATTTT. Translating it yields CASSLEAMATDTQYF.

This rearrangement joins TRBV30 to TRBJ1-1; the D gene is possibly TRBD1 (6 bases). Between the trimmed V and J ends, which lost 6 bases and 6 bases, there was a span of 14 bases. The CDR3 extends over 12 amino acids. Germline V gene sequence: CDR1 GTSNPN, CDR2 SVGIG (reference sequence). For the CDR3, the DNA is TGTGCCTGTACCCAGGGGTTAGCTGAAGCTTTCTTT. It specifies CACTQGLAEAFF.

This rearrangement joins TRBV6-6 to TRBJ1-1, with TRBD1 matching 10 bases. The CDR3 loop spans 15 amino acids. Per germline, CDR1 MNHNY and CDR2 SVGAGI (reference sequence). V was clipped by 8 bases and J by 3 bases; unmatched bases: 9. CDR3 sequence reads: CASGDRGRGDTEAFF. The CDR3 DNA reads as TGTGCCAGCGGAGACAGGGGGCGAGGAGACACTGAAGCTTTCTTT.

V usage is TRBV9 and J usage is TRBJ1-6; D unresolved. Germline V gives CDR1 SGDLS, CDR2 YYNGEE. Trimming removed 1 base from V and 0 bases from J, with 2 bases in between. There are 14 residues in the CDR3. CDR3 residues: CASSVTSYNSPLHF. In DNA, the CDR3 is TGTGCCAGCAGCGTAACCTCCTATAATTCACCCCTCCACTTT.

The rearrangement links TRBV5-1 to TRBJ2-1, with 9 bases aligning to TRBD2. V lost 0 bases and J lost 6; bases outside the gene matches: 1. The germline V gene encodes CDR1 SGHRS and CDR2 YFSETQ. This CDR3 contains 14 residues. The DNA for the CDR3 is TGCGCCAGCAGCTTGGCACTAGCGGGCAATGAGCAGTTCTTC. Amino acids: CASSLALAGNEQFF.

This clone occurred once. J is TRBJ2-4 and V is TRBV7-2, with TRBD1 matching over 9 bases. The CDR3 spans 16 residues. The V and J ends lost 3 bases and 6 bases, in that order; junction bases with no gene match: 9. Germline-derived CDR1 and CDR2 are SGHTA and FQGNSA. DNA of the CDR3: TGTGCCAGCAGCTTGCCGGGACAGGGAGGAAGAAACATTCAGTACTTC. Residues: CASSLPGQGGRNIQYF.

This chain joins TRBV5-1 and TRBJ2-7; 8 positions agree with TRBD1. Germline V gives CDR1 SGHRS, CDR2 YFSETQ. V lost 4 bases to trimming and J lost 0 bases; unmatched junction nucleotides: 6. CDR3 length: 15 residues. The CDR3 is CASSVRQGTSYEQYF. CDR3 nucleotide sequence: TGCGCCAGCAGCGTAAGACAGGGGACCTCCTACGAGCAGTACTTC.

CDR3 in amino acids: CASSEFRVVYEQYF. In DNA form, the CDR3 reads TGTGCCAGCAGTGAGTTTCGAGTGGTCTACGAGCAGTACTTC. The V call is TRBV6-1, the J call TRBJ2-7; no clear D gene. This CDR3 is built from 14 residues. The ends were cut back, 3 bases at V and 3 bases at J, with 12 bases in the middle. Per germline, CDR1 MNHNS and CDR2 SASEGT.

The chain couples TRBV7-2 to TRBJ2-5; D perhaps matches TRBD1 (5 bases). CDR1 and CDR2 from the germline V gene are SGHTA and FQGNSA. V was cut by 5 bases and J by 5 bases, with 12 bases left in between. CDR3 length: 13 amino acids. The CDR3 spells CASSVQERETQYF. For the CDR3, the DNA is TGTGCCAGCAGCGTACAGGAAAGGGAGACCCAGTACTTC.

With regard to this clone: The same CDR3 arises from other DNA sequences in this sample as well. The rearrangement uses TRBV2 and TRBJ2-7; D might be TRBD2 (5 bases). Germline V gene sequence: CDR1 SNHLY, CDR2 FYNNEI. This CDR3 contains 12 residues. V was clipped by 3 bases and J by 3 bases, with 6 bases between them. The CDR3 region is CASSEAGYEQYF. The CDR3, as DNA: TGTGCCAGCAGTGAGGCGGGCTACGAGCAGTACTTC.

The chain joins TRBV5-4 to TRBJ1-2; D perhaps matches TRBD1 (6 bases). The CDR3 totals 13 residues. Trimming stripped 1 base from V and 8 bases from J, with 12 bases between. The germline V gene encodes CDR1 SGHNT and CDR2 YYREEE (reference sequence). The CDR3 DNA sequence: TGTGCCAGCAGCTTGTGGGGGGCTGAGGGCTACACCTTC. This codes for CASSLWGAEGYTF.

This chain links TRBV29-1 with TRBJ2-1, with D possibly called TRBD1 or TRBD2 (6 bases each). CDR3 length equals 18 residues. Germline CDR1 and CDR2: SQVTM and ANQGSEA. V lost 4 bases and J 8 bases, leaving 30 bases between the germline ends. This chain's CDR3 is CSVVRYQFIGGWVHEQFF. The CDR3 region has the DNA TGCAGCGTTGTAAGGTATCAGTTTATCGGGGGCTGGGTCCATGAGCAGTTCTTC.

The chain combines TRBV12-5 with TRBJ1-2; 8 bases map to TRBD1. The CDR3 length is 14 residues. CDR1 and CDR2 (germline): LGHNT, FRNRAP. Trimming at V came to 5 bases and at J to 1 base, leaving 3 bases not matched to a gene. The CDR3, as DNA: TGTGCTAGTGGTCTGGGACAGGTTAACTATGGCTACACCTTC. Its protein product is CASGLGQVNYGYTF.

This rearrangement joins TRBV6-5 to TRBJ2-6; the D gene is possibly TRBD1 (6 bases). CDR3 size: 15 residues. Looked up from germline, CDR1 is MNHEY and CDR2 is SVGAGI. The ends were cut back, 4 bases at V and 2 bases at J, with 9 bases in the middle. The CDR3 protein is CASSFTGTGANVLTF. CDR3 DNA: TGTGCCAGCAGTTTCACAGGGACTGGGGCCAACGTCCTGACTTTC.

In DNA form, the CDR3 reads TGTGCCAGTAAGTTATACAGGGGGCTGAACACTGAAGCTTTCTTT. This codes for CASKLYRGLNTEAFF. The rearrangement joins TRBV19 to TRBJ1-1; TRBD1 matches at 9 bases. V shed 7 bases, J shed 0 bases, and the junction held 6 bases outside the gene matches. This CDR3 has 15 residues. Looked up from germline, CDR1 is LNHDA and CDR2 is SQIVND (reference sequence).

The chain couples TRBV5-1 to TRBJ2-7; 7 nucleotides align to TRBD1. Germline lookup yields CDR1 SGHRS and CDR2 YFSETQ. This CDR3 has 16 residues. V lost 0 bases, J lost 0 bases, and 6 bases stayed unmatched. CDR3 protein: CASSLGGGSSSYEQYF. Written as DNA, the CDR3 is TGCGCCAGCAGCTTGGGAGGGGGCTCTAGCTCCTACGAGCAGTACTTC.

There are a few counts of this clone. This chain links TRBV27 with TRBJ1-1; D remains ambiguous. Germline lookup yields CDR1 MNHEY and CDR2 SMNVEV (reference sequence). The CDR3 covers 15 residues. V lost 2 bases and J lost 4, with 14 bases in between. The CDR3 is CASSLGRSEGTEAFF. DNA for the CDR3: TGTGCCAGCAGTTTAGGACGGAGCGAAGGCACTGAAGCTTTCTTT.

The chain has TRBV30 and TRBJ2-7, with 10 positions matching TRBD2. V gave up 5 bases and J gave up 4 bases; unmatched junction bases: 5. This CDR3 is 13 amino acids long. Germline-derived CDR1 and CDR2 are GTSNPN and SVGIG (reference sequence). The CDR3 coding sequence is TGTGCCTGGGGGACTAGCGTTTTGTACGAGCAGTACTTC. Its protein is CAWGTSVLYEQYF.